This T cell receptor (beta chain) derives from a study of blood T cell repertoires in COVID-19. Looking at the study overall: Nucleic acid was either cDNA or gDNA, and it came from T cells, B-cell-depleted T cells, or PBMCs.

Original methodology: Amplification with reference gene primers provided the estimates of nucleated cell counts. TCRdb's table, derived via immunoSEQ multiplex PCR, lists solely in-frame clones and lacks some. The DNA gave D and trimming, while V, J and clone size come from that table. The sample comprises 95,000 to 120,000 clones, around 90% of which are singletons, and approximately 4.5% rests with the top ten. Germline values: CDR1 SGHRS, CDR2 YFSETQ. V was trimmed by 0 bases and J by 2 bases, leaving 14 bases between them. This CDR3 region has 16 residues. This sequence joins TRBV5-1 and TRBJ2-5, with D perhaps TRBD2 (6 bases). Sequencing used peripheral blood. This clonotype was sampled from a woman aged 45 to 65 with acute or convalescent COVID-19. The CDR3 nucleotides are TGCGCCAGCAGCTTGGAAACGGGACTGCCTCAAGAGACCCAGTACTTC. Protein: CASSLETGLPQETQYF.